This T cell receptor (beta chain) was sequenced for a study of T cells in Graves' hyperthyroidism and ophthalmopathy. Study-wide points: In blood, most of the thyroid clonotypes expanded above 0.001 were also present.

No ophthalmopathy progression within 18 months constituted stable Graves' hyperthyroidism. Patients were excluded for uncontrolled infection, other autoimmune disease, pregnancy or lactation. RNA transcripts gave rise to amplified TCR beta CDR3 regions. Researchers ran a first-round RT-PCR on the TCR CDR3 using the HTBI primer set. TCRdb analysed the multiplex PCR reads with MiXCR anew, one entry per CDR3 protein. The sample has a few hundred thousand distinct CDR3 sequences, 25% seen once. Note on this clonotype: Its antigen is still unknown.

V was pared by 4 bases and J by 2 bases, with 6 bases of the junction left unmatched. There are 15 residues in the CDR3. Germline V gene lookup returns CDR1 SQVTM and CDR2 ANQGSEA. The sequenced sample consisted of blood. This TCR came from a man in his fifties with Graves' hyperthyroidism. V is TRBV29-1 and J is TRBJ2-3; 10 nucleotides agree with TRBD2. This chain's CDR3 is CSVGGGLAATDTQYF. CDR3 DNA: TGCAGCGTTGGGGGCGGACTAGCGGCCACAGATACGCAGTATTTT.